These 15 T cell receptor beta chains came from one sample sequenced in a study of Ad26.COV2.S vaccination and SARS-CoV-2 variants. Sequenced by immunoSEQ multiplex PCR; TCRdb stores in-frame clones only, minus some. The table shows about 350,000 clones, with about 86% occurring only once. The treatment: 15 to 20 received Ad26.COV2.S at low or high dose, single or two shots; roughly 5 received placebo; per-sample allocation not given. After the first vaccine or placebo injection, samples were drawn on day 63. Sequencing used peripheral blood, obtained in a trial of Ad26.COV2.S vaccine versus placebo. The receptors here all came from a person aged 18-60 years who received the Ad26.COV2.S COVID-19 vaccine or a placebo.

This chain joins TRBV24-1 and TRBJ1-5; 7 bases match TRBD1. The germline gives CDR1 KGHDR, CDR2 SFDVKD. Unmatched junction bases numbered 4, after V lost 5 bases and J lost 4 bases. The CDR3 contains 14 residues. The CDR3 DNA reads TGTGCCACCAGTGGACAGGGAGGTAATCAGCCCCAGCATTTT. It encodes CATSGQGGNQPQHF.

The count of this clone is one. The chain uses TRBV19 and TRBJ2-1, with 11 bases that match TRBD2. This CDR3 contains 15 residues. From germline, CDR1 is LNHDA and CDR2 SQIVND (reference sequence). Germline trimming cut 3 bases from V and 5 bases from J; bases unmatched to any gene: 3. The CDR3, as DNA: TGTGCCAGTAGTATGACTAGCGGGAACCACAATGAGCAGTTCTTC. This sequence encodes CASSMTSGNHNEQFF.

This chain links TRBV18 with TRBJ2-7; TRBD1 or TRBD2 may be the D gene (5 bases each). Germline V CDR1 and CDR2: KGHSH, LQKENI. The CDR3 is made up of 16 amino acids. V was trimmed by 3 bases and J by 0 bases, leaving 15 bases between them. In DNA, the CDR3 is TGTGCCAGCTCACCTCCGAGGGCAGGGAGCTCCTACGAGCAGTACTTC. Amino acids: CASSPPRAGSSYEQYF. Filled out from reference TRBV18 and TRBJ2-7, the complete variable domain reads NAGVMQNPRHLVRRRGQEARLRCSPMKGHSHVYWYRQLPEEGLKFMVYLQKENIIDESGMPKERFSAEFPKEGPSILRIQQVVRGDSAAYFCASSPPRAGSSYEQYFGPGTRLTVT.

This clone has only one observation. V gene TRBV6-1 combines with J gene TRBJ1-6; D call uncertain. CDR3 length: 15 residues. The ends were cut back, 3 bases at V and 2 bases at J, with 8 bases in the middle. CDR1 is MNHNS and CDR2 is SASEGT in the germline V gene. The CDR3 DNA is TGTGCCAGCAGTGAGTCCCCCGCCTATAATTCACCCCTCCACTTT. Its protein product is CASSESPAYNSPLHF.

This clone was seen a single time. The chain joins TRBV5-4 to TRBJ2-7, with TRBD1 identical over 9 bases. In germline, CDR1 is SGHNT, CDR2 YYREEE (reference sequence). With V trimmed by 3 bases and J by 1 base, 2 bases remained unmatched. This CDR3 has 14 amino acids. CDR3: CASSWGQGSYEQYF. CDR3 DNA: TGTGCCAGCAGCTGGGGACAGGGATCCTACGAGCAGTACTTC.

This clone has a handful of counts. V is TRBV9 and J is TRBJ1-2; D not resolved. The germline CDR1 and CDR2 sequences are SGDLS and YYNGEE. The CDR3 has 12 amino acids. V was clipped by 3 bases and J by 8 bases, with 11 bases between them. CDR3 loop: CASSGRTSGYTF. The CDR3 nucleotides read TGTGCCAGCAGCGGTAGGACCTCCGGCTACACCTTC. The variable domain in full, with the rest retrieved from reference TRBV9 and TRBJ1-2, is DSGVTQTPKHLITATGQRVTLRCSPRSGDLSVYWYQQSLDQGLQFLIQYYNGEERAKGNILERFSAQQFPDLHSELNLSSLELGDSALYFCASSGRTSGYTFGSGTRLTVV.

A single count supports this clone. V and J are TRBV19 and TRBJ1-2; possible D gene TRBD1, 5 bases. The CDR3 totals 14 residues. CDR1 is LNHDA and CDR2 is SQIVND in the germline V gene (reference sequence). Trimming shortened V by 4 bases and J by 6 bases, and 15 bases separated the two germline ends. The CDR3 coding sequence is TGTGCCAGTAGTAGACGGGACGGATATAATGGCTACACCTTC. It yields the protein CASSRRDGYNGYTF.

The V gene is TRBV11-3, the J gene TRBJ1-6, with 7 bases that match TRBD1. Trimming cost V 5 bases and J 5 bases; bases outside gene matches: 3. Germline V gene sequence: CDR1 SGHNT, CDR2 YENEEA. The length of the CDR3 is 14 residues. The CDR3 DNA reads TGTGCCAGCAGCGCCAGGGGGGATAATTCACCCCTCCACTTT. Encoded protein: CASSARGDNSPLHF.

This chain joins TRBV12-3 or TRBV12-4 and TRBJ2-2; D ambiguous. The CDR3 sequence is 13 residues long. V shed 5 bases and J shed 3 bases, with 7 bases lying between them. The CDR3 loop reads CASSVRDTGELFF. DNA for the CDR3: TGTGCCAGCAGTGTACGGGACACCGGGGAGCTGTTTTTT.

With respect to this clone: Other DNA variants within this sample encode the same CDR3. The chain carries TRBV9 and TRBJ2-7; D gene ambiguous. V was trimmed by 0 bases and J by 0 bases, leaving 7 bases between them. In germline, CDR1 is SGDLS, CDR2 YYNGEE. The length of the CDR3 is 14 residues. CDR3 residues: CASSVGGNSYEQYF. The CDR3 region has the DNA TGTGCCAGCAGCGTAGGCGGAAACTCCTACGAGCAGTACTTC.

The chain combines TRBV2 with TRBJ2-6; the D call may be TRBD1 or TRBD2 (6 bases each). Trimming took off 8 bases at V and 2 bases at J, with 13 bases between the two ends. This CDR3 has 15 residues. CDR1 and CDR2 from the germline V gene are SNHLY and FYNNEI. The CDR3 protein is CASLEGEPGANVLTF. CDR3 DNA: TGTGCCAGCTTGGAGGGGGAGCCTGGGGCCAACGTCCTGACTTTC. Filled out from reference TRBV2 and TRBJ2-6, the complete variable domain reads EPEVTQTPSHQVTQMGQEVILRCVPISNHLYFYWYRQILGQKVEFLVSFYNNEISEKSEIFDDQFSVERPDGSNFTLKIRSTKLEDSAMYFCASLEGEPGANVLTFGAGSRLTVL.

V usage is TRBV28 and J usage is TRBJ2-2; 11 nucleotides agree with TRBD2. This CDR3 contains 17 residues. Germline V gene sequence: CDR1 MDHEN, CDR2 SYDVKM. With V trimmed by 3 bases and J by 5 bases, 8 bases remained unmatched. The CDR3 reads CASSFTSGSHGTGELFF. In DNA form, the CDR3 reads TGTGCCAGCAGTTTTACTAGCGGGAGTCATGGAACCGGGGAGCTGTTTTTT.

The V and J genes are TRBV7-2 and TRBJ2-7; TRBD2 aligns across 13 bases. Per the germline V gene, CDR1 is SGHTA and CDR2 is FQGNSA. V was clipped by 5 bases and J by 4 bases; unmatched bases: 5. The CDR3 is 15 amino acids. CDR3 nucleotide sequence: TGTGCCAGCAGCCACGGACTAGCGGGGGTGTACGAGCAGTACTTC. Translating gives CASSHGLAGVYEQYF. The full variable domain, completed using reference TRBV7-2 and TRBJ2-7, is GAGVSQSPSNKVTEKGKDVELRCDPISGHTALYWYRQSLGQGLEFLIYFQGNSAPDKSGLPSDRFSAERTGGSVSTLTIQRTQQEDSAVYLCASSHGLAGVYEQYFGPGTRLTVT.

The chain uses TRBV6-2 or TRBV6-3 and TRBJ2-7, with TRBD2 matching over 10 bases. Trimming cost V 2 bases and J 2 bases; bases outside gene matches: 3. This CDR3 region has 15 residues. Looked up from germline, CDR1 is MNHEY and CDR2 is SVGEGT. CDR3 nucleotide sequence: TGTGCCAGCAGTTACGCTAGCGGGGGTCCCTACGAGCAGTACTTC. Translating gives CASSYASGGPYEQYF.

This chain's CDR3 is CASSYDLAGGPDTQYF. The CDR3 DNA follows: TGTGCCAGCAGTTACGATCTAGCGGGGGGCCCAGATACGCAGTATTTT. The rearrangement links TRBV6-5 to TRBJ2-3; 11 bases fit TRBD2. V lost 2 bases and J lost 4; bases outside the gene matches: 5. Per the germline V gene, CDR1 is MNHEY and CDR2 is SVGAGI. The CDR3 consists of 16 residues.